Below are 31 T cell receptor beta chains sequenced from a single sample in a study of neurological immune-mediated disorders. TCRdb independently ran MiXCR on the 5' RACE reads; one entry per CDR3 protein. The table lists roughly 50,000 distinct CDR3 sequences, more than 9.5% of them singletons, with about 10% in the top ten. The sequencing input was PBMCs. Every receptor here comes from a woman aged 55 to 70 with HTLV-1-associated myelopathy (HAM/TSP).

This clonotype was recorded many times. V is TRBV12-3 or TRBV12-4 and J is TRBJ1-2; no reliable D call. This CDR3 has 14 amino acids. The V gene lost 6 bases and the J gene lost 8 bases, with 19 bases spanning the gap. As DNA, the CDR3 is TGTGCCAGCAGCTTCAACTTAAACAGACGCGGCTACACCTTC. This translates into CASSFNLNRRGYTF.

This clonotype has ten or more counts. The chain carries TRBV20-1 and TRBJ1-3; TRBD1 matches 7 bases. Trimming cost V 3 bases and J 0 bases; bases outside gene matches: 5. The CDR3 spans 15 residues. CDR1 and CDR2 (germline): DFQATT, SNEGSKA (reference sequence). The CDR3 spells CSASPQGVSGNTIYF. The CDR3, as DNA: TGCAGTGCTAGTCCCCAGGGGGTCTCTGGAAACACCATATATTTT.

This clonotype showed up many times. The chain has TRBV28 and TRBJ2-1, with 11 bases matching TRBD2. Germline values: CDR1 MDHEN, CDR2 SYDVKM. The ends lost 5 bases at V and 5 bases at J; junction bases unmatched: 5. This CDR3 contains 15 residues. CDR3 loop: CASSPGLAGNNEQFF. The CDR3 DNA reads as TGTGCCAGCAGTCCAGGACTAGCGGGCAACAATGAGCAGTTCTTC.

This clonotype was observed many times. This sequence joins TRBV11-2 and TRBJ2-1, with 12 bases that match TRBD2. The trim removed 0 bases at V and 8 bases at J, leaving 2 bases unmatched. This CDR3 region has 15 residues. CDR1 and CDR2 from the germline V gene are SGHAT and FQNNGV. CDR3 bases: TGTGCCAGCAGCTTAGATCTAGCGGGAGGGGATGAGCAGTTCTTC. As protein: CASSLDLAGGDEQFF. Complete variable domain (other parts from reference TRBV11-2 and TRBJ2-1): EAGVAQSPRYKIIEKRQSVAFWCNPISGHATLYWYQQILGQGPKLLIQFQNNGVVDDSQLPKDRFSAERLKGVDSTLKIQPAKLEDSAVYLCASSLDLAGGDEQFFGPGTRLTVL.

In this sample, this clonotype turned up many times. The chain employs TRBV28 and TRBJ2-5; TRBD1 might be the D (5 bases). Germline CDR1 reads MDHEN; CDR2 reads SYDVKM. The CDR3 contains 15 residues. V lost 1 base and J 4 bases, leaving 13 bases between the germline ends. The CDR3 DNA reads as TGTGCCAGCAGTTTATCTTCAGGGAACGGAGAGACCCAGTACTTC. Translation gives CASSLSSGNGETQYF.

This clonotype was observed many times. The chain couples TRBV18 to TRBJ1-5; D remains ambiguous. The germline V gene has CDR1 KGHSH and CDR2 LQKENI. CDR3 length equals 16 residues. Trimming took 3 bases from V and 1 from J, leaving 13 bases between them. The CDR3 region is CASSPLGSGSNQPQHF. CDR3 coding DNA: TGTGCCAGCTCACCGTTGGGGAGCGGGAGCAATCAGCCCCAGCATTTT.

This clonotype has a count of ten or more. This chain connects TRBV11-2 to TRBJ2-7; no firm D call. V shed 4 bases and J shed 6 bases, with 10 bases lying between them. Per the germline V gene, CDR1 is SGHAT and CDR2 is FQNNGV. The CDR3 consists of 12 residues. The CDR3 region has the DNA TGTGCCAGCAGCTCCGGATCTGGCGAGCAGTACTTC. Translating gives CASSSGSGEQYF.

This clonotype appeared many times. This chain links TRBV12-3 or TRBV12-4 with TRBJ2-1; TRBD2 matches 9 bases. This CDR3 is 12 amino acids long. Trimming cost V 3 bases and J 12 bases; bases outside gene matches: 3. CDR3: CASSFAGGAQFF. CDR3 nucleotides: TGTGCCAGCAGTTTTGCGGGAGGGGCGCAGTTCTTC.

The chain carries TRBV20-1 and TRBJ2-7; possible D gene TRBD2, 6 bases. The V end was cut by 6 bases, the J end by 4 bases, with 19 bases between. The V gene's germline CDR1 is DFQATT and CDR2 SNEGSKA (reference sequence). The CDR3 totals 14 residues. The CDR3 DNA follows: TGCAGTGCAAGTATGGAGGGAGCAGCATACGAGCAGTACTTC. This translates into CSASMEGAAYEQYF.

The sample holds many counts of this clonotype. The gene calls are TRBV7-9 and TRBJ2-7, with a tentative D call TRBD1 (6 bases). The CDR3 is made up of 14 amino acids. CDR1 and CDR2 (germline): SEHNR, FQNEAQ (reference sequence). Trimming took 2 bases from V and 4 from J, leaving 12 bases between them. The CDR3 coding sequence is TGTGCCAGCAGCTTAACCAGGGGAAGATACGAGCAGTACTTC. It is translated as CASSLTRGRYEQYF.

The table lists this clonotype with many counts. The chain uses TRBV7-2 and TRBJ2-3, with TRBD2 identical over 10 bases. Trimming removed 1 base from V and 9 bases from J; junction bases left unmatched: 7. The germline gives CDR1 SGHTA, CDR2 FQGNSA. The CDR3 length is 15 residues. This CDR3 reads CASSLGYSGRATQYF. In DNA form, the CDR3 reads TGTGCCAGCAGCTTAGGGTACAGCGGGAGGGCGACGCAGTATTTT.

This clonotype appeared many times. This chain links TRBV12-3 or TRBV12-4 with TRBJ2-7; TRBD2 matches 7 bases. The CDR3 covers 13 residues. V dropped 2 bases and J dropped 7; count of bases not matched to a gene: 5. CDR3 region: CASSLRASGEQYF. The CDR3 DNA reads TGTGCCAGCAGTTTAAGGGCTAGCGGAGAGCAGTACTTC.

This clonotype was observed a few times. This chain uses TRBV27 with TRBJ2-5; D perhaps matches TRBD1 (5 bases). The CDR3 covers 13 residues. V lost 4 bases to trimming and J lost 2 bases, with 8 bases between them. Germline V gene data show CDR1 as MNHEY and CDR2 as SMNVEV (reference sequence). CDR3 sequence: CASSSRTQETQYF. DNA of the CDR3: TGTGCCAGCAGTTCGCGGACACAAGAGACCCAGTACTTC.

This clonotype was seen repeatedly, ten times or more. The chain combines TRBV2 with TRBJ2-3; tentative D call: TRBD1 (5 bases). Germline V lookup: CDR1 SNHLY, CDR2 FYNNEI. The CDR3 runs to 15 residues. V was cut by 8 bases and J by 2 bases, with 17 bases left in between. The CDR3 is CASQPIGVSTDTQYF. Here the CDR3 DNA reads TGTGCCAGCCAACCAATAGGGGTTTCCACAGATACGCAGTATTTT.

As regards this clonotype: This may come from a read error, since a much larger clone is one base off. The rearrangement uses TRBV29-1 and TRBJ2-7, with no clear D. Trimming pared 4 bases from V and 5 bases from J, leaving 12 bases between. The CDR3 is 12 residues long. Looked up from germline, CDR1 is SQVTM and CDR2 is ANQGSEA. CDR3 amino acids: CSVVWGSHEQYF. The CDR3 DNA reads TGCAGCGTTGTTTGGGGTTCCCACGAGCAGTACTTC.

The table lists this clonotype with many counts. The rearrangement joins TRBV11-2 to TRBJ2-1; 7 bases match TRBD2. Losses at the gene ends were 5 bases for V and 3 bases for J; bases not matched to a gene: 10. CDR3 length equals 16 residues. Germline CDR1 and CDR2: SGHAT and FQNNGV. The CDR3 coding sequence is TGTGCCAGCAGCCTCTGGAGCGGGGAGATCTACAATGAGCAGTTCTTC. Residues: CASSLWSGEIYNEQFF.

This clonotype was recorded many times. The chain couples TRBV7-2 to TRBJ1-1; TRBD1 aligns across 9 bases. V shed 5 bases, J shed 3 bases, and the junction held 4 bases outside the gene matches. This CDR3 is built from 14 residues. CDR1 is SGHTA and CDR2 is FQGNSA in the germline V gene. The CDR3: CASSPDRGDTEAFF. CDR3 nucleotides: TGTGCCAGCAGCCCGGACAGGGGAGACACTGAAGCTTTCTTT.

The V and J genes are TRBV5-1 and TRBJ2-5; TRBD2 is a possible D gene (5 bases). This CDR3 has 15 amino acids. Germline CDR1 and CDR2: SGHRS and YFSETQ. Trimming took 1 base from V and 8 from J, leaving 18 bases between them. The chain's CDR3 is CASSLKKVTGDTQYF. DNA for the CDR3: TGCGCCAGCAGCTTGAAGAAGGTCACCGGGGATACCCAGTACTTC.

This clonotype has at least ten counts. The V and J genes are TRBV4-2 and TRBJ2-2; D gene ambiguous. Trimming shortened V by 6 bases and J by 1 base, and 12 bases separated the two germline ends. There are 15 residues in the CDR3. Germline V gene data show CDR1 as LGHNA and CDR2 as YNFKEQ. The CDR3 region is CASRQLLVNTGELFF. DNA for the CDR3: TGTGCCAGCAGACAATTACTCGTGAACACCGGGGAGCTGTTTTTT.

Ten or more counts support this clonotype. The genes are TRBV3-1 and TRBJ2-5; 7 bases map to TRBD1. The trim removed 0 bases at V and 5 bases at J, leaving 9 bases unmatched. CDR3 length: 16 amino acids. The germline CDR1 and CDR2 sequences are LGHDT and YNNKEL (reference sequence). The chain's CDR3 is CASSQEVTGKYETQYF. The CDR3 DNA reads TGTGCCAGCAGCCAAGAGGTGACAGGGAAATACGAGACCCAGTACTTC.

This clonotype was detected ten times or more. The chain links TRBV6-2 or TRBV6-3 to TRBJ2-7; possibly TRBD2 for D (6 bases). The CDR3 length is 15 residues. Germline CDR1 is MNHEY and CDR2 is SVGEGT. The V end lost 6 bases, the J end lost 0 bases, and 15 bases lay between the germline ends. The CDR3 spells CASRDSGIGSYEQYF. The CDR3 DNA is TGTGCCAGCAGGGATAGCGGCATCGGCTCCTACGAGCAGTACTTC.

A remark on this clonotype: A read error may produce the germline difference seen at one junction end. The chain is built from TRBV29-1 and TRBJ2-1, with a possible D match to TRBD1 (5 bases). Germline-derived CDR1 and CDR2 are SQVTM and ANQGSEA. The CDR3 extends over 14 amino acids. The CDR3, as DNA: TGCAGCGTTGAGGGGCGGTTGCGCTACCATGAGCAGTTCTTC. Translation gives CSVEGRLRYHEQFF.

In its sample, this clonotype was seen many times. The chain links TRBV4-2 to TRBJ1-1; a possible D gene is TRBD1 (6 bases). Trimming pared 5 bases from V and 2 bases from J, leaving 15 bases between. The CDR3 sequence is 15 residues long. CDR1 is LGHNA, CDR2 YNFKEQ, per germline. CDR3 sequence reads: CASSLRTESNTEAFF. CDR3 DNA: TGTGCCAGCAGCTTGAGGACAGAATCAAACACTGAAGCTTTCTTT.

This clonotype was seen repeatedly, ten times or more. The CDR3 protein is CASSWEGGGYEQYF. In DNA, the CDR3 is TGTGCCAGCAGTTGGGAAGGGGGCGGCTACGAGCAGTACTTC. The rearrangement links TRBV28 to TRBJ2-7, with TRBD1 identical over 7 bases. The germline V gene has CDR1 MDHEN and CDR2 SYDVKM. The CDR3 loop spans 14 amino acids. The V gene end was trimmed by 4 bases and the J gene end by 3 bases; junction bases not matched to a gene: 6. The entire variable domain, with the rest obtained from reference TRBV28 and TRBJ2-7, is as follows: DVKVTQSSRYLVKRTGEKVFLECVQDMDHENMFWYRQDPGLGLRLIYFSYDVKMKEKGDIPEGYSVSREKKERFSLILESASTNQTSMYLCASSWEGGGYEQYFGPGTRLTVT.

This clonotype was seen many times. For the CDR3, the DNA is TGTGCCACCAGTGATCCGGGACAGGGTAAGGATCAGCCCCAGCATTTT. Translating it yields CATSDPGQGKDQPQHF. This chain uses TRBV24-1 with TRBJ1-5, with TRBD1 matching over 9 bases. The CDR3 has 16 residues. Germline lookup yields CDR1 KGHDR and CDR2 SFDVKD. Germline trimming cut 3 bases from V and 5 bases from J; bases unmatched to any gene: 7.

This clonotype was seen many times. The CDR3 is CSVEGRYQETQYF. The CDR3 DNA reads as TGCAGCGTTGAGGGGAGGTACCAAGAGACCCAGTACTTC. J is TRBJ2-5 and V is TRBV29-1; D may be TRBD2 (6 bases). The germline CDR1 and CDR2 sequences are SQVTM and ANQGSEA. V lost 3 bases to trimming and J lost 0 bases, with 8 bases between them. This CDR3 region has 13 residues.

This clonotype occurred a few times. This chain joins TRBV9 and TRBJ2-7; 8 nucleotides agree with TRBD2. The V segment lost 0 bases and the J segment 6 bases; nucleotides outside the gene matches: 5. This CDR3 spans 14 amino acids. Germline CDR1 is SGDLS and CDR2 is YYNGEE. DNA of the CDR3: TGTGCCAGCAGCGTAGGTGGGCTAGCGGGCGAGCAGTACTTC. As protein: CASSVGGLAGEQYF.

This clonotype was recorded at least ten times. This chain connects TRBV4-2 to TRBJ2-1, with TRBD2 matching 11 bases. CDR1 is LGHNA and CDR2 is YNFKEQ in the germline V gene. The CDR3 has 16 amino acids. V gave up 1 base and J gave up 7 bases; unmatched junction bases: 6. CDR3 bases: TGTGCCAGCAGCCAAGTGGTACTAGCGGGAGAAAATGAGCAGTTCTTC. It yields the protein CASSQVVLAGENEQFF.

This clonotype has ten or more counts. This rearrangement joins TRBV11-2 to TRBJ2-3; D is unresolved. The CDR3 is 13 residues long. V lost 1 base, J lost 5 bases, and 7 bases lay in between. Germline CDR1 is SGHAT and CDR2 is FQNNGV. The DNA for the CDR3 is TGTGCCAGCAGCTTAGGGGAAGGAGATACGCAGTATTTT. The encoded protein is CASSLGEGDTQYF.

This clonotype was found many times. The chain links TRBV6-5 to TRBJ2-7; D perhaps matches TRBD1 (7 bases). From germline, CDR1 is MNHEY and CDR2 SVGAGI. V was clipped by 6 bases and J by 4 bases, with 31 bases between them. The CDR3 extends over 19 amino acids. In DNA, the CDR3 is TGTGCCAGCAGCCTCCGGGACAGAACCCCGGGCGGGGAGCTATACGAGCAGTACTTC. Translated, it gives CASSLRDRTPGGELYEQYF.

Worth noting for this clonotype: One end of the junction is discordant with germline, which a read error may explain. V and J are TRBV10-3 and TRBJ2-3; 7 nucleotides agree with TRBD2. This CDR3 comprises 16 residues. Germline V gives CDR1 ENHRY, CDR2 SYGVKD. As DNA, the CDR3 is TGTGCCATCAGCGCCAACTCAGCGGGACCGGTAAATACGCAGTCTTTT. Its protein is CAISANSAGPVNTQSF.